This T cell receptor beta chain was identified in a study of blood T cell repertoires in COVID-19. The overall study: The United States, Italy and Spain provided the acute and convalescent COVID-19 samples.

This clone was counted ten times or more. Trimming shortened V by 5 bases and J by 4 bases, and 13 bases separated the two germline ends. Germline V lookup: CDR1 KGHSH, CDR2 LQKENI. CDR3 size: 14 residues. The data were produced by immunoSEQ multiplex PCR, yet TCRdb's version contains in-frame clones alone and is incomplete. The sample yields 200,000 to 300,000 clones, around 83% seen once. Sequenced: peripheral blood. V is TRBV18 and J is TRBJ2-3; tentatively, D is TRBD2 (6 bases). The sequence came from a middle-aged woman who had recovered from COVID-19. The CDR3 bases are TGTGCCAGCTCAACGGGAGCGGGCGCAGATACGCAGTATTTT. It yields the protein CASSTGAGADTQYF.